A single sample is the source of the 32 T cell receptor beta chains below, sequenced in a study of beta chain features in type 1 diabetes. The entirety of the isolated RNA underwent reverse transcription, so expressed TCRB transcripts were sequenced. Using immunoSEQ multiplex PCR, the repertoire was profiled, and TCRdb retains in-frame clones only, with some absent. The profile shows 200,000 to 250,000 clones, roughly a tenth of them singletons. The specimen was central memory CD4+ T cells from blood. The receptors were sampled from a man between 18 and 29 years old in good health.

In its sample, this clone was seen a few times. The chain uses TRBV5-4 and TRBJ2-5, with 8 bases lining up with TRBD1. The CDR3 is 14 residues long. Germline V gives CDR1 SGHNT, CDR2 YYREEE (reference sequence). The junction had 4 bases not matched to a gene; V was cut back by 4 bases and J by 2 bases. Here the CDR3 reads CASSDRTGQETQYF. Written as DNA, the CDR3 is TGTGCCAGCAGCGATAGGACAGGGCAAGAGACCCAGTACTTC.

The V gene is TRBV18, the J gene TRBJ2-6, with 8 positions matching TRBD1. The length of the CDR3 is 18 residues. Germline CDR1 reads KGHSH; CDR2 reads LQKENI. V gave up 2 bases and J gave up 3 bases; unmatched junction bases: 9. DNA for the CDR3: TGTGCCAGCTCACCAAATGGACAGGGTTCATTTGGGGCCAACGTCCTGACTTTC. This gives the protein CASSPNGQGSFGANVLTF.

This clone has more than one count but fewer than ten. The chain links TRBV7-9 to TRBJ2-7; D gene ambiguous. Germline CDR1 SEHNR, CDR2 FQNEAQ (reference sequence). The CDR3 loop spans 11 amino acids. Trimming took 9 bases from V and 2 from J, leaving 8 bases between them. The DNA of the CDR3 is TGTGCCAGGAAAACCCCCTACGAGCAGTACTTC. Protein sequence: CARKTPYEQYF.

The chain's CDR3 is CAISRLAGGSADTQYF. The DNA of the CDR3 is TGTGCCATCAGTCGGCTAGCGGGAGGGTCGGCAGATACGCAGTATTTT. The J gene is TRBJ2-3, the V gene TRBV10-3, with 12 bases that match TRBD2. The CDR3 has 16 amino acids. CDR1 is ENHRY, CDR2 SYGVKD, per germline. V trimming: 5 bases; J trimming: 4 bases; junction bases outside the gene matches: 7.

This sequence joins TRBV29-1 and TRBJ2-3; 9 bases are a match to TRBD2. Germline CDR1 is SQVTM and CDR2 is ANQGSEA. J lost 0 bases, V lost 7 bases, and 5 bases had no gene match. The CDR3 consists of 14 residues. The CDR3 region has the DNA TGCAGCGCCCAAGCGGGAGGAAGCACAGATACGCAGTATTTT. It specifies CSAQAGGSTDTQYF.

This clone was observed a few times. The V and J genes are TRBV28 and TRBJ2-5; D uncertain. The CDR3 sequence is 12 residues long. With 6 bases removed from V and 5 bases from J, the gap between germline ends came to 10 bases. Germline CDR1 reads MDHEN; CDR2 reads SYDVKM. The CDR3 sequence is CASRALSETQYF. The DNA for the CDR3 is TGTGCCAGCAGGGCATTAAGTGAGACCCAGTACTTC.

This clone appeared many times. This CDR3 is also generated by other DNA sequences in the sample. The chain is built from TRBV14 and TRBJ2-5; D perhaps matches TRBD1 (5 bases). The V and J ends lost 5 bases and 2 bases respectively, with 9 bases between them. This CDR3 contains 13 residues. CDR1 is SGHDN, CDR2 FVKESK, per germline. The CDR3 DNA sequence: TGTGCCAGCAGCAGGGGTCTACAAGAGACCCAGTACTTC. It yields the protein CASSRGLQETQYF.

The genes are TRBV5-1 and TRBJ2-1; D unclear. V was pared by 0 bases and J by 6 bases, with 10 bases between. CDR1 is SGHRS, CDR2 YFSETQ, per germline. This CDR3 has 14 residues. The CDR3 coding sequence is TGCGCCAGCAGCTTGGATGCTAGTTTCAATGAGCAGTTCTTC. It yields the protein CASSLDASFNEQFF.

The chain employs TRBV6-4 and TRBJ1-5; TRBD1 matches 7 bases. CDR1 and CDR2 from the germline V gene are MRHNA and SNTAGT. After removal of 6 bases from V and 5 bases from J, the junction contained 10 bases not matched to a gene. There are 15 residues in the CDR3. The CDR3 DNA follows: TGTGCCAGCAGAAGGGACAGCCAGAGGGATCAGCCCCAGCATTTT. This codes for CASRRDSQRDQPQHF.

This clone was recorded at least ten times. This sequence joins TRBV5-1 and TRBJ2-1; perhaps TRBD2 as D (7 bases). The CDR3 length is 13 residues. V was pared by 10 bases and J by 4 bases, with 15 bases between. Germline V gives CDR1 SGHRS, CDR2 YFSETQ. DNA for the CDR3: TGCGCCTCAGGGGAGGGCCTATACAATGAGCAGTTCTTC. This encodes CASGEGLYNEQFF.

The chain has TRBV7-7 and TRBJ2-7; TRBD1 matches 8 bases. Germline lookup yields CDR1 SSHAT and CDR2 FNYEAQ (reference sequence). The CDR3 has 15 amino acids. V lost 5 bases, J lost 6 bases, and 12 bases stayed unmatched. CDR3 sequence: CASSPVAGGMGEQYF. For the CDR3, the DNA is TGTGCCAGCAGCCCAGTGGCAGGGGGCATGGGCGAGCAGTACTTC.

This clone was observed a few times. The chain uses TRBV28 and TRBJ2-3; 8 nucleotides align to TRBD1. The CDR3 totals 14 residues. V trimming: 8 bases; J trimming: 0 bases; junction bases outside the gene matches: 4. Germline CDR1 MDHEN, CDR2 SYDVKM. CDR3 DNA: TGTGCCAGCGCTGACAGGGGTAGCACAGATACGCAGTATTTT. Translation gives CASADRGSTDTQYF. Full variable domain (rest looked up from reference TRBV28 and TRBJ2-3): DVKVTQSSRYLVKRTGEKVFLECVQDMDHENMFWYRQDPGLGLRLIYFSYDVKMKEKGDIPEGYSVSREKKERFSLILESASTNQTSMYLCASADRGSTDTQYFGPGTRLTVL.

This clone came up many times. The rearrangement joins TRBV4-1 to TRBJ2-7, with D perhaps matching TRBD1 (5 bases). CDR3 length equals 15 residues. V shed 0 bases and J shed 0 bases, with 9 bases lying between them. From germline, CDR1 is MGHRA and CDR2 YSYEKL. The CDR3 reads CASSQEQVSSYEQYF. Here the CDR3 DNA reads TGCGCCAGCAGCCAAGAACAGGTTAGCTCCTACGAGCAGTACTTC.

This clone was seen a few times. CDR3 nucleotides: TGTGCCAGTACTGGTGATCGACAGGGGCGTAAACGCTACACCTTC. Its translation: CASTGDRQGRKRYTF. The chain carries TRBV19 and TRBJ1-2; 8 bases are shared with TRBD1. Germline trimming cut 7 bases from V and 9 bases from J; bases unmatched to any gene: 16. The CDR3 totals 15 residues. From germline, CDR1 is LNHDA and CDR2 SQIVND (reference sequence).

The gene calls are TRBV5-1 and TRBJ2-1, with a tentative D call TRBD1 (5 bases). V was trimmed by 4 bases and J by 0 bases, leaving 11 bases between them. Germline loops: CDR1 SGHRS, CDR2 YFSETQ. The CDR3 runs to 15 residues. The CDR3 loop is CASSPQGGSYNEQFF. In nucleotides, the CDR3 is TGCGCCAGCAGCCCCCAGGGCGGCTCCTACAATGAGCAGTTCTTC.

The chain has TRBV9 and TRBJ2-1; 9 bases align to TRBD1. Trimming took 5 bases from V and 3 from J; bases not matched to a gene: 3. Germline V gene sequence: CDR1 SGDLS, CDR2 YYNGEE. The CDR3 spans 14 residues. The CDR3 DNA reads as TGTGCCAGCAGACCGGGACAGGGCTACAATGAGCAGTTCTTC. Translated: CASRPGQGYNEQFF. Full variable domain (remainder filled in from reference TRBV9 and TRBJ2-1): DSGVTQTPKHLITATGQRVTLRCSPRSGDLSVYWYQQSLDQGLQFLIQYYNGEERAKGNILERFSAQQFPDLHSELNLSSLELGDSALYFCASRPGQGYNEQFFGPGTRLTVL.

This clone was recorded a few times. The gene calls are TRBV2 and TRBJ2-3; possibly TRBD1 for D (5 bases). The CDR3 contains 14 residues. Per the germline V gene, CDR1 is SNHLY and CDR2 is FYNNEI. V dropped 4 bases and J dropped 2 bases, with 10 bases sitting between them. CDR3 DNA: TGTGCCAGCAGTGTAGGGGCCTACACAGATACGCAGTATTTT. Amino acids: CASSVGAYTDTQYF.

This clone was found a few times. The chain is built from TRBV4-2 and TRBJ2-7; 9 bases match TRBD1. Germline assignment: CDR1 LGHNA and CDR2 YNFKEQ. Unmatched junction bases numbered 9, after V lost 4 bases and J lost 5 bases. This CDR3 has 15 amino acids. The CDR3 region has the DNA TGTGCCAGCAGCCCCTCCTCGGGACAGGGCAACGAGCAGTACTTC. Translated, it gives CASSPSSGQGNEQYF.

The rearrangement uses TRBV20-1 and TRBJ1-5; D call uncertain. The CDR3 loop spans 11 amino acids. CDR1 is DFQATT and CDR2 is SNEGSKA in the germline V gene (reference sequence). Trimming shortened V by 1 base and J by 16 bases, and 14 bases separated the two germline ends. The CDR3 protein is CSARVFGDIHF. DNA for the CDR3: TGCAGTGCTAGAGTGTTTGGGGATATCCATTTT.

This clone was seen just once. The chain recombines TRBV4-3 with TRBJ2-5, with 12 bases aligning to TRBD2. The CDR3 sequence is 19 residues long. V dropped 0 bases and J dropped 6; count of bases not matched to a gene: 14. Germline V lookup: CDR1 LGHNA, CDR2 YSLEER. The CDR3 sequence is CASSQDHRTSGRPSQTQYF. The CDR3 region has the DNA TGCGCCAGCAGCCAAGATCACAGAACTAGCGGGAGGCCGAGCCAGACCCAGTACTTC.

This clone was counted between two and nine times. The chain carries TRBV7-9 and TRBJ2-2; D is unclear. Deletions cut 5 bases from V and 7 bases from J, with 11 bases between. CDR1 and CDR2 (germline): SEHNR, FQNEAQ (reference sequence). The CDR3 runs to 13 residues. CDR3 amino acids: CASSPLRIGELFF. The CDR3 nucleotides read TGTGCCAGCAGCCCACTACGGATCGGGGAGCTGTTTTTT. Supplemented by reference TRBV7-9 and TRBJ2-2, the full variable domain reads DTGVSQNPRHKITKRGQNVTFRCDPISEHNRLYWYRQTLGQGPEFLTYFQNEAQLEKSRLLSDRFSAERPKGSFSTLEIQRTEQGDSAMYLCASSPLRIGELFFGEGSRLTVL.

This clone was seen a handful of times. The chain uses TRBV2 and TRBJ2-3; D remains ambiguous. CDR1 and CDR2 (germline): SNHLY, FYNNEI. V was clipped by 5 bases and J by 1 base, with 13 bases between them. The CDR3 contains 15 residues. The CDR3 nucleotides are TGTGCCAGCAGTCCCCCGGGTCTAGGCACAGATACGCAGTATTTT. Protein sequence: CASSPPGLGTDTQYF.

This clone was detected a few times. The chain is built from TRBV6-5 and TRBJ2-3; D could derive from TRBD1 or TRBD2 (6 bases each). V dropped 0 bases and J dropped 2 bases, with 12 bases sitting between them. The germline V gene encodes CDR1 MNHEY and CDR2 SVGAGI. This CDR3 region has 16 residues. This CDR3 is CASSYSEGGHTDTQYF. The CDR3 DNA is TGTGCCAGCAGTTACTCTGAGGGGGGCCACACAGATACGCAGTATTTT.

The chain combines TRBV7-3 with TRBJ2-3, with D perhaps TRBD1 or TRBD2 (5 bases each). The CDR3 length is 14 residues. Trimming removed 5 bases from V and 4 bases from J, with 13 bases in between. In germline, CDR1 is SGHTA, CDR2 FQGTGA. The CDR3 nucleotides are TGTGCCAGCAGCAAGGGACCTCCCCCAGATACGCAGTATTTT. As protein: CASSKGPPPDTQYF.

This rearrangement joins TRBV6-5 to TRBJ2-1; 10 nucleotides agree with TRBD1. This CDR3 contains 13 residues. Germline CDR1 MNHEY, CDR2 SVGAGI. Trimming took 8 bases from V and 6 from J; bases not matched to a gene: 4. The DNA for the CDR3 is TGTGCCAGCGGGGGGGACAGGGGCAATGAGCAGTTCTTC. As protein: CASGGDRGNEQFF.

This chain links TRBV7-9 with TRBJ2-1; D possibly matches TRBD1 or TRBD2 (8 bases each). V was trimmed by 10 bases and J by 2 bases, leaving 18 bases between them. The CDR3 has 15 residues. Germline V gene lookup returns CDR1 SEHNR and CDR2 FQNEAQ (reference sequence). CDR3 residues: CAIPRGGQAYNEQFF. CDR3 bases: TGTGCCATCCCCCGGGGGGGACAGGCCTACAATGAGCAGTTCTTC.

This sequence joins TRBV5-1 and TRBJ2-7; 7 nucleotides agree with TRBD1. The CDR3 is made up of 15 amino acids. CDR1 SGHRS and CDR2 YFSETQ come from the germline V gene. The V and J ends lost 0 bases and 2 bases, in that order; junction bases with no gene match: 5. CDR3 loop: CASSLARQGAYEQYF. CDR3 in DNA: TGCGCCAGCAGCTTGGCCAGGCAGGGGGCCTACGAGCAGTACTTC.

The rearrangement uses TRBV2 and TRBJ2-7; D might be TRBD2 (5 bases). The germline V and J ends were trimmed by 1 base and 6 bases, with 16 bases remaining between them. The germline CDR1 and CDR2 sequences are SNHLY and FYNNEI. This CDR3 has 15 residues. CDR3 sequence: CASSEETGLQLEQYF. The CDR3 DNA is TGTGCCAGCAGTGAAGAAACGGGGTTACAGCTCGAGCAGTACTTC.

This clone was counted between two and nine times. The genes are TRBV30 and TRBJ2-7, with 7 nucleotides matching TRBD1. CDR1 and CDR2 from the germline V gene are GTSNPN and SVGIG (reference sequence). This CDR3 contains 13 residues. The J segment lost 0 bases and the V segment lost 3 bases, leaving 2 bases of the junction unmatched. CDR3 coding DNA: TGTGCCTGGAGACGGACAGGCTCCTACGAGCAGTACTTC. Its protein is CAWRRTGSYEQYF.

The V call is TRBV25-1, the J call TRBJ2-5; 8 nucleotides align to TRBD1. CDR1 is MGHDK, CDR2 SYGVNS, per germline. Trimming at V came to 6 bases and at J to 6 bases, leaving 9 bases not matched to a gene. The CDR3 consists of 14 residues. CDR3: CASSGRTGQKTQYF. CDR3 coding DNA: TGTGCCAGCAGCGGCAGGACAGGGCAGAAGACCCAGTACTTC.

This chain uses TRBV2 with TRBJ2-3; D call uncertain. The CDR3 has 12 residues. The ends were cut back, 4 bases at V and 1 base at J, with 3 bases in the middle. CDR1 SNHLY and CDR2 FYNNEI come from the germline V gene. CDR3 nucleotide sequence: TGTGCCAGCAGTGGAGGCACAGATACGCAGTATTTT. Translated: CASSGGTDTQYF.

The rearrangement uses TRBV13 and TRBJ2-7; TRBD1 matches at 11 bases. With V trimmed by 5 bases and J by 9 bases, 9 bases remained unmatched. The CDR3 consists of 14 residues. The germline gives CDR1 PRHDT, CDR2 FYEKMQ (reference sequence). Here the CDR3 reads CASSRDRGTNVQYF. The CDR3 DNA is TGTGCCAGCAGCCGGGACAGGGGGACGAACGTGCAGTACTTC.